The next 12 T cell receptor beta chains were all read from a single sample in a study of T cells after yellow fever vaccination (dated by TCRdb to between 2019 and 2020). Library construction relied on 5' RACE. The sequencer listed for this sample is Illumina NovaSeq 6000. TCRdb ran its own pipeline on the public reads, namely fastp trimming at Q25 and MiXCR clone calling, and kept in-frame beta chains. Each record represents a unique CDR3 protein, reported with the most common genes and DNA among its rows. The sample contains hundreds of thousands of distinct CDR3 sequences, 7.5% to 9% of them found a single time. The leading ten clones occupy around 3.4% of the sample. In the paper's terms, the treatment or condition label means: live attenuated yellow fever vaccine strain. Sequencing used CD4+ T cells sorted from PBMCs, obtained 5 days after the yellow fever booster vaccination. These receptors all stem from a man younger than 35 who received the YFV17D yellow fever vaccine.

This clonotype showed up just a few times. This chain joins TRBV5-1 and TRBJ2-2; 7 bases are shared with TRBD1. The V and J ends lost 4 bases and 5 bases, in that order; junction bases with no gene match: 11. The CDR3 consists of 16 residues. Germline loops: CDR1 SGHRS, CDR2 YFSETQ. CDR3 region: CASSTAGTVLTGELFF. DNA for the CDR3: TGCGCCAGCAGCACCGCCGGGACAGTTTTGACCGGGGAGCTGTTTTTT.

This clonotype has a handful of counts. This rearrangement joins TRBV7-8 to TRBJ2-7; 7 bases fit TRBD2. CDR1 and CDR2 from the germline V gene are SGHVS and FQNEAQ. The CDR3 loop spans 12 amino acids. J was trimmed by 4 bases and V by 6 bases; bases with no gene match: 3. CDR3 sequence reads: CASSHSGYEQYF. In DNA, the CDR3 is TGTGCCAGCAGTCATAGCGGGTACGAGCAGTACTTC.

In its sample, this clonotype was seen many times. The chain employs TRBV7-8 and TRBJ2-1; D is perhaps TRBD1 or TRBD2 (6 bases each). This CDR3 contains 17 residues. Germline CDR1 is SGHVS and CDR2 is FQNEAQ. The V and J ends lost 1 base and 3 bases respectively, with 16 bases between them. CDR3 sequence (DNA): TGTGCCAGCAGCTTAGGGGGACCGGGGGCCAGCTACAATGAGCAGTTCTTC. Translating it yields CASSLGGPGASYNEQFF.

Only a few counts were recorded for this clonotype. Being one base from a much bigger clone, this may be a read error. The CDR3 loop reads CASTLQGSERSPLHF. CDR3 DNA: TGTGCCAGCACCTTACAGGGTAGTGAACGATCACCCCTCCACTTT. V usage is TRBV12-3 or TRBV12-4 and J usage is TRBJ1-6, with D perhaps TRBD1 (6 bases). The CDR3 extends over 15 amino acids. The V end lost 7 bases, the J end lost 10 bases, and 20 bases lay between the germline ends.

The chain carries TRBV6-6 and TRBJ2-7; D may match TRBD1 or TRBD2 (5 bases each). This CDR3 comprises 13 residues. From germline, CDR1 is MNHNY and CDR2 SVGAGI (reference sequence). V shed 6 bases and J shed 4 bases, with 13 bases lying between them. The CDR3 sequence: CASREVQEYEQYF. In nucleotides, the CDR3 is TGTGCCAGCAGGGAGGTACAGGAGTACGAGCAGTACTTC.

The chain employs TRBV10-1 and TRBJ1-4; D gene unclear. V dropped 4 bases and J dropped 5 bases, with 17 bases sitting between them. Germline assignment: CDR1 WNHNN and CDR2 SYGVQD (reference sequence). The CDR3 loop spans 16 amino acids. CDR3 loop: CASSASAVVTNEKLFF. CDR3 DNA: TGCGCCAGCAGTGCAAGCGCCGTCGTTACGAATGAAAAACTGTTTTTT.

This clonotype was observed at least ten times. This sequence joins TRBV2 and TRBJ2-1, with D possibly being TRBD2 (5 bases). The germline gives CDR1 SNHLY, CDR2 FYNNEI. The CDR3 sequence is 13 residues long. V lost 4 bases and J lost 5, with 9 bases in between. The CDR3 spells CASSGLRDNEQFF. The CDR3, as DNA: TGTGCCAGCAGTGGTTTGAGGGACAATGAGCAGTTCTTC. The full variable domain, completed using reference TRBV2 and TRBJ2-1, is EPEVTQTPSHQVTQMGQEVILRCVPISNHLYFYWYRQILGQKVEFLVSFYNNEISEKSEIFDDQFSVERPDGSNFTLKIRSTKLEDSAMYFCASSGLRDNEQFFGPGTRLTVL.

This clonotype has ten or more counts. The V and J genes are TRBV4-2 and TRBJ2-1, with 13 positions matching TRBD2. This CDR3 has 18 residues. V was clipped by 4 bases and J by 4 bases; unmatched bases: 10. CDR1 is LGHNA and CDR2 is YNFKEQ in the germline V gene. The CDR3 sequence: CASSPGTSGEALYNEQFF. In DNA form, the CDR3 reads TGTGCCAGCAGCCCTGGGACTAGCGGGGAGGCCCTGTACAATGAGCAGTTCTTC.

This clonotype came up a few times. The rearrangement uses TRBV4-3 and TRBJ1-6; no reliable D call. This CDR3 contains 19 residues. In germline, CDR1 is LGHNA, CDR2 YSLEER. Trimming removed 0 bases at V and 7 bases at J, with 22 bases between. The CDR3 protein is CASSQETPSGPLGNSPLHF. CDR3 bases: TGCGCCAGCAGCCAAGAGACCCCAAGTGGACCCCTCGGAAATTCACCCCTCCACTTT.

Regarding this clonotype: A much larger clonotype is one base distant, so this may be a read error. This chain connects TRBV6-5 to TRBJ1-4; no definite D call. The ends were cut back, 6 bases at V and 2 bases at J, with 1 base in the middle. There are 11 residues in the CDR3. Germline V lookup: CDR1 MNHEY, CDR2 SVGAGI. The CDR3 DNA reads TGTGCCAGCAGGACTAATGAAAAACTGTTTTTT. Amino acid sequence: CASRTNEKLFF.

This clonotype was observed a few times. The chain couples TRBV20-1 to TRBJ2-1, with D possibly matching TRBD2 (7 bases). The germline V gene has CDR1 DFQATT and CDR2 SNEGSKA (reference sequence). The CDR3 contains 13 residues. The V gene lost 6 bases and the J gene lost 7 bases, with 16 bases spanning the gap. This CDR3 is CSAQRGRGNEQFF. CDR3 nucleotide sequence: TGCAGTGCCCAGAGAGGGAGGGGGAATGAGCAGTTCTTC.

The chain combines TRBV7-8 with TRBJ2-2, with 7 positions matching TRBD1. The J segment lost 1 base and the V segment lost 10 bases, leaving 6 bases of the junction unmatched. This CDR3 contains 14 residues. The germline V gene has CDR1 SGHVS and CDR2 FQNEAQ. The CDR3 is CATTGTVNTGELFF. CDR3 DNA: TGTGCCACAACTGGGACAGTGAACACCGGGGAGCTGTTTTTT.